This entry lists 3 T cell receptor beta chains sequenced from one sample in a study of blood T cell repertoires in COVID-19. Generated by immunoSEQ multiplex PCR, the TCRdb table keeps only in-frame clones and is missing some. The data show fewer than 200,000 clones, with 80% to 90% seen just once and around 7% held by the top ten. Sequenced sample: PBMCs or T cells enriched from blood (not recorded which). These TCRs come from a man in his fifties who had recovered from COVID-19.

The rearrangement joins TRBV9 to TRBJ1-5; D possibly corresponds to TRBD1 (5 bases). This CDR3 has 16 amino acids. Per germline, CDR1 SGDLS and CDR2 YYNGEE. V dropped 3 bases and J dropped 2 bases, with 15 bases sitting between them. In DNA form, the CDR3 reads TGTGCCAGCAGCGCGGGACTTTCTGAGGGCAATCAGCCCCAGCATTTT. Encoded protein: CASSAGLSEGNQPQHF. Full variable domain (outside the CDR3, taken from reference TRBV9 and TRBJ1-5): DSGVTQTPKHLITATGQRVTLRCSPRSGDLSVYWYQQSLDQGLQFLIQYYNGEERAKGNILERFSAQQFPDLHSELNLSSLELGDSALYFCASSAGLSEGNQPQHFGDGTRLSIL.

This rearrangement joins TRBV19 to TRBJ1-2; 9 positions agree with TRBD1. CDR3 length equals 15 residues. The germline V gene has CDR1 LNHDA and CDR2 SQIVND (reference sequence). V dropped 5 bases and J dropped 2; count of bases not matched to a gene: 6. CDR3 nucleotide sequence: TGTGCCAGTAGTCTGCAGGACAGGGGAAACTATGGCTACACCTTC. Its translation: CASSLQDRGNYGYTF.

In this sample, this clone turned up a few times. The chain uses TRBV3-1 (or the pseudogene TRBV3-2) and TRBJ2-5; 11 bases map to TRBD2. V lost 3 bases, J lost 2 bases, and 5 bases stayed unmatched. CDR3 length equals 16 residues. In germline, CDR1 is LGHDT, CDR2 YNNKEL (reference sequence). The CDR3 DNA reads TGTGCCAGCAGCCAGGGACTAGCGGAGCTACAAGAGACCCAGTACTTC. It codes for CASSQGLAELQETQYF.